Shown below are 24 T cell receptor beta chains from a single sample sequenced in a study of T cell repertoires in cytomegalovirus infection. These receptors' targets are unknown. TCRdb re-called the reads through MiXCR, storing one row per CDR3 protein. The table has about 570,000 distinct CDR3 sequences, 40% seen once. Sequencing used cultured PBMCs, obtained from culture after CMV antigen stimulation. Receptors originate from a human donor in good health (CMV status not recorded). Some clones in this sample may be carry-over from other donors' samples.

This clonotype was seen more than once but under ten times. The J gene is TRBJ2-7, the V gene TRBV20-1, with unresolved D. CDR1 is DFQATT, CDR2 SNEGSKA, per germline (reference sequence). The V end lost 1 base, the J end lost 0 bases, and 13 bases lay between the germline ends. The CDR3 contains 15 residues. CDR3 region: CSARVGRQPSYEQYF. CDR3 in DNA: TGCAGTGCTAGAGTTGGCCGACAACCCTCCTACGAGCAGTACTTC.

Only a few counts were recorded for this clonotype. The gene calls are TRBV7-9 and TRBJ1-2, with a possible D match to TRBD1 (6 bases). Germline CDR1 SEHNR, CDR2 FQNEAQ (reference sequence). This CDR3 is built from 11 residues. V lost 4 bases, J lost 6 bases, and 6 bases lay in between. The CDR3: CASSYRDGYTF. The CDR3 coding sequence is TGTGCCAGCAGCTACAGGGATGGCTACACCTTC.

In this sample, this clonotype turned up a few times. The CDR3 DNA reads as TGTGCCAGTAGGGGCAGGGACAGGGATAATTCACCCCTCCACTTT. Translating gives CASRGRDRDNSPLHF. The chain couples TRBV19 to TRBJ1-6; TRBD1 matches 9 bases. Trimming at V came to 6 bases and at J to 5 bases, leaving 5 bases not matched to a gene. The CDR3 runs to 15 residues. Germline V gene sequence: CDR1 LNHDA, CDR2 SQIVND (reference sequence).

Ten or more counts support this clonotype. V gene TRBV7-2 combines with J gene TRBJ2-7, with a weak D call TRBD1 (5 bases). This CDR3 has 15 amino acids. V was cut by 1 base and J by 3 bases, with 13 bases left in between. Germline loops: CDR1 SGHTA, CDR2 FQGNSA. The CDR3: CASSLVTGVVYEQYF. The CDR3 DNA reads TGTGCCAGCAGCTTAGTAACAGGTGTGGTCTACGAGCAGTACTTC.

CDR3 nucleotides: TGTGCCAGCAGACCTGGGGACAGTTACTACGAGCAGTACTTC. It translates to CASRPGDSYYEQYF. V usage is TRBV7-2 and J usage is TRBJ2-7, with 7 bases matching TRBD1. CDR3 length: 14 residues. Germline V gene lookup returns CDR1 SGHTA and CDR2 FQGNSA. The trim removed 6 bases at V and 3 bases at J, leaving 8 bases unmatched.

As concerns this clonotype: Sequence at one end of the junction differs from germline and may be a read error. The V call is TRBV12-3 or TRBV12-4, the J call TRBJ2-5; 9 bases line up with TRBD2. This CDR3 is built from 15 residues. The DNA for the CDR3 is TGTGCCAGCCGTTTTTTTGCGGGAGGGCGGGAGACCCAGTACTTC. Translating it yields CASRFFAGGRETQYF.

This clonotype appeared a few times. This chain links TRBV15 with TRBJ2-1, with D unresolved. V was shortened by 1 base and J by 6 bases, with 10 bases between the two germline ends. This CDR3 contains 14 residues. CDR1 and CDR2 (germline): LNHNV, YYDKDF (reference sequence). As DNA, the CDR3 is TGTGCCACCAGCAGAGTGGGCCGGTCCAATGAGCAGTTCTTC. As protein: CATSRVGRSNEQFF. Looking up the rest from reference TRBV15 and TRBJ2-1 gives the full variable domain: DAMVIQNPRYQVTQFGKPVTLSCSQTLNHNVMYWYQQKSSQAPKLLFHYYDKDFNNEADTPDNFQSRRPNTSFCFLDIRSPGLGDTAMYLCATSRVGRSNEQFFGPGTRLTVL.

This clonotype was observed at least ten times. The chain links TRBV7-8 to TRBJ1-4; TRBD1 might be the D (5 bases). The CDR3 is made up of 14 amino acids. With 7 bases removed from V and 8 bases from J, the gap between germline ends came to 17 bases. Germline V lookup: CDR1 SGHVS, CDR2 FQNEAQ. The CDR3 is CASTTRQGVEKLFF. In nucleotides, the CDR3 is TGTGCCAGCACCACTAGGCAGGGCGTGGAAAAACTGTTTTTT.

A few counts support this clonotype. V usage is TRBV6-1 and J usage is TRBJ1-6; D is uncertain. Trimming removed 6 bases at V and 0 bases at J, with 9 bases between. The CDR3 runs to 15 residues. Germline CDR1 and CDR2: MNHNS and SASEGT. Here the CDR3 DNA reads TGTGCCAGCAGAATACAGCGCTCCTATAATTCACCCCTCCACTTT. Encoded protein: CASRIQRSYNSPLHF.

This clonotype was seen more than once but under ten times. V is TRBV5-5 and J is TRBJ2-7; D is undetermined. The CDR3 runs 14 residues. Per germline, CDR1 SGHKS and CDR2 YYEKEE (reference sequence). V was trimmed by 7 bases and J by 6 bases, leaving 20 bases between them. CDR3 in DNA: TGTGCCAGCGTGCCCCGGCAGGATGGTCTCGAGCAGTACTTC. Protein product: CASVPRQDGLEQYF.

The sample holds a few counts of this clonotype. The chain couples TRBV11-2 to TRBJ2-3; D might be TRBD1 (6 bases). V lost 0 bases and J lost 1, with 11 bases in between. The CDR3 totals 16 residues. CDR1 is SGHAT and CDR2 is FQNNGV in the germline V gene. The chain's CDR3 is CASSLDAAGGTDTQYF. CDR3 DNA sequence: TGTGCCAGCAGCTTAGACGCCGCAGGGGGCACAGATACGCAGTATTTT.

V and J are TRBV27 and TRBJ1-2; D gene unclear. This CDR3 spans 15 amino acids. With 2 bases removed from V and 8 bases from J, the gap between germline ends came to 18 bases. Germline CDR1 is MNHEY and CDR2 is SMNVEV (reference sequence). CDR3 residues: CASSLSTGNYRGYTF. The CDR3 nucleotides read TGTGCCAGCAGTTTAAGCACGGGGAATTATCGGGGCTACACCTTC.

This rearrangement joins TRBV7-4 to TRBJ1-4, with a tentative D call TRBD1 (5 bases). This CDR3 contains 13 residues. CDR1 and CDR2 from the germline V gene are SGHVT and SQSDAQ. V lost 8 bases to trimming and J lost 7 bases, with 14 bases between them. DNA for the CDR3: TGTGCCAGCGCTGGGGCGTCGGGTGAAAAACTGTTTTTT. This codes for CASAGASGEKLFF.

This chain joins TRBV6-6 and TRBJ2-6, with a weak D call TRBD1 (6 bases). V was clipped by 5 bases and J by 4 bases, with 12 bases between them. The CDR3 consists of 15 residues. CDR1 is MNHNY and CDR2 is SVGAGI in the germline V gene (reference sequence). The CDR3 DNA reads as TGTGCCAGCAGTGCCGGGACACTAGGGGCCAACGTCCTGACTTTC. It encodes CASSAGTLGANVLTF.

J is TRBJ2-3 and V is TRBV7-2; D gene unclear. V was pared by 3 bases and J by 1 base, with 14 bases between. CDR3 length: 16 residues. Germline V CDR1 and CDR2: SGHTA, FQGNSA. CDR3 sequence reads: CASSFSVLSGTDTQYF. The CDR3 DNA sequence: TGTGCCAGCAGCTTTTCCGTGTTGTCGGGCACAGATACGCAGTATTTT.

The table lists this clonotype with a few counts. The rearrangement links TRBV7-2 to TRBJ2-2, with D perhaps matching TRBD2 (5 bases). The CDR3 runs 16 residues. The V gene lost 2 bases and the J gene lost 4 bases, with 14 bases spanning the gap. Germline CDR1 reads SGHTA; CDR2 reads FQGNSA. CDR3 DNA sequence: TGTGCCAGCAGCTTAAAAGTGAGGGCCGGCACCGGGGAGCTGTTTTTT. Translated: CASSLKVRAGTGELFF.

This clonotype was counted only a few times. The rearrangement joins TRBV28 to TRBJ2-7; weak D call: TRBD1 (6 bases). In germline, CDR1 is MDHEN, CDR2 SYDVKM. Trimming stripped 7 bases from V and 3 bases from J, with 16 bases between. The CDR3 loop spans 14 amino acids. The CDR3 is CASISRQEGYEQYF. For the CDR3, the DNA is TGTGCCAGCATCTCGAGACAGGAAGGCTACGAGCAGTACTTC.

This clonotype was detected many times. The V call is TRBV2, the J call TRBJ2-7, with D possibly TRBD1 on 5 matching bases. The ends were cut back, 4 bases at V and 3 bases at J, with 7 bases in the middle. The CDR3 totals 12 residues. Germline CDR1 reads SNHLY; CDR2 reads FYNNEI. CDR3 in amino acids: CASSVTGYEQYF. The DNA of the CDR3 is TGTGCCAGCAGTGTAACAGGCTACGAGCAGTACTTC.

This clonotype was observed a single time. The DNA of the CDR3 is TGTGCCAGCAGTTACTTACAGGGATCCGACGGCTACACCTTC. Protein product: CASSYLQGSDGYTF. The genes are TRBV6-2 or TRBV6-3 and TRBJ1-2, with D perhaps matching TRBD1 (6 bases). The CDR3 has 14 residues. Germline assignment: CDR1 MNHEY and CDR2 SVGEGT. V dropped 1 base and J dropped 8 bases, with 14 bases sitting between them.

This clonotype was recorded a few times. The V gene is TRBV7-2, the J gene TRBJ1-2, with D perhaps TRBD1 (6 bases). V shed 3 bases and J shed 6 bases, with 14 bases lying between them. Germline CDR1 SGHTA, CDR2 FQGNSA. CDR3 size: 14 residues. CDR3 DNA: TGTGCCAGCAGCTTCAGTAGGGGGGGAAATGGCTACACCTTC. It yields the protein CASSFSRGGNGYTF.

This clonotype was seen more than once but under ten times. The chain couples TRBV7-6 to TRBJ2-2, with 9 bases identical to TRBD1. This CDR3 is 12 amino acids long. Germline CDR1 is SGHVS and CDR2 is FNYEAQ. The V segment lost 1 base and the J segment 13 bases; nucleotides outside the gene matches: 1. CDR3 DNA sequence: TGTGCCAGCAGCTTAGACAGGGGGCTGCTGTTTTTT. Amino acid sequence: CASSLDRGLLFF.

The CDR3 DNA reads as TGTGCCAGCAGTGCACCAGGCAATGAGCAGTTCTTC. It translates to CASSAPGNEQFF. This chain uses TRBV6-6 with TRBJ2-1, with D unresolved. Germline V lookup: CDR1 MNHNY, CDR2 SVGAGI (reference sequence). The CDR3 has 12 residues. The V end was cut by 5 bases, the J end by 6 bases, with 8 bases between.

The CDR3 protein is CASSLGSAGVETQYF. CDR3 nucleotide sequence: TGTGCCAGCAGCTTGGGGTCCGCAGGGGTTGAGACCCAGTACTTC. The rearrangement joins TRBV5-5 to TRBJ2-5, with D perhaps matching TRBD1 (6 bases). CDR1 and CDR2 (germline): SGHKS, YYEKEE (reference sequence). The V gene lost 0 bases and the J gene lost 5 bases, with 14 bases spanning the gap. This CDR3 comprises 15 residues.

The CDR3 DNA reads TGTGCCAGCGGGACTAGCGGATCAGATACGCAGTATTTT. Its protein product is CASGTSGSDTQYF. V is TRBV4-2 and J is TRBJ2-3, with TRBD2 identical over 11 bases. This CDR3 spans 13 amino acids. V trimming: 8 bases; J trimming: 4 bases; junction bases outside the gene matches: 2. Per the germline V gene, CDR1 is LGHNA and CDR2 is YNFKEQ.